This TCR beta chain was sequenced during a study of memory CD4+ T cells and cytomegalovirus serostatus. The sort gate was single viable CD3+CD4+CD8-CD45RO+ cells for memory CD4+ T cells. About this clone: Antigen: not known.

Study-level findings and limits: Suggested: most of the CMV-linked TCR signature lies in CD4+ memory cells.

The germline V gene has CDR1 MDHEN and CDR2 SYDVKM. This CDR3 spans 14 amino acids. After removal of 8 bases from V and 7 bases from J, the junction contained 9 bases not matched to a gene. Assay: immunoSEQ multiplex PCR; the TCRdb copy retains only in-frame clones and omits some. The sample includes under 50,000 clones, approximately 74% of them seen just once. The sequence came from an adult in good health and CMV-seropositive. V and J are TRBV28 and TRBJ1-4; TRBD1 aligns across 8 bases. Sample: memory CD4+ T cells from blood. This chain's CDR3 is CASFWQGASEKLFF. Written as DNA, the CDR3 is TGTGCCAGCTTCTGGCAGGGGGCGAGTGAAAAACTGTTTTTT. The whole variable domain, remainder taken from reference TRBV28 and TRBJ1-4, is DVKVTQSSRYLVKRTGEKVFLECVQDMDHENMFWYRQDPGLGLRLIYFSYDVKMKEKGDIPEGYSVSREKKERFSLILESASTNQTSMYLCASFWQGASEKLFFGSGTQLSVL.